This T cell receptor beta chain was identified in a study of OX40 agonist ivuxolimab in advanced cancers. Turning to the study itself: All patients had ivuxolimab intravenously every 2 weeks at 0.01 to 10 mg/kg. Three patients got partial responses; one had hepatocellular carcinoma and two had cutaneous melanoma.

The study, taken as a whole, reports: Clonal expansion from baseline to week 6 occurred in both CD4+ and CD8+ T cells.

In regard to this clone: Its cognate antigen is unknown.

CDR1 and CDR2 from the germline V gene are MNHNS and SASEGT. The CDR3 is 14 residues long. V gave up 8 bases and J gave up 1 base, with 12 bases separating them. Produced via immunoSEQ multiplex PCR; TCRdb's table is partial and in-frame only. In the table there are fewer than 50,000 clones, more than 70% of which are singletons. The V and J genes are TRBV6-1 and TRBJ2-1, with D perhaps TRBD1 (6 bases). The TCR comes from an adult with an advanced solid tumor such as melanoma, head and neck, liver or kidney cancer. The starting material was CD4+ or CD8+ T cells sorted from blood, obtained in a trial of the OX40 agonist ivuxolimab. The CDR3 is CASCRQGSYNEQFF. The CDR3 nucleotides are TGTGCCAGCTGTCGGCAGGGGTCCTACAATGAGCAGTTCTTC.